This TCR beta chain was profiled in a study of blood T cell repertoires in COVID-19. For the study at large: From T cells, B-cell-depleted T cells, or PBMCs came the material, which was cDNA or gDNA.

The germline V and J ends were trimmed by 1 base and 1 base, with 11 bases remaining between them. Germline lookup yields CDR1 SGHRS and CDR2 YFSETQ. CDR3 length: 15 amino acids. Sequenced by immunoSEQ multiplex PCR; TCRdb stores in-frame clones only, minus some. The profile shows roughly 180,000 clones, 65% to 85% of them singletons. The sample was PBMCs or T cells enriched from blood (not recorded which). This chain connects TRBV5-1 to TRBJ2-5; D gene ambiguous. The clonotype was recovered from a woman aged 45-65 years in a cohort exposed to, infected with or recovered from COVID-19 (not recorded which). CDR3 protein: CASSLSGILQETQYF. The CDR3 region has the DNA TGCGCCAGCAGCTTGTCAGGTATCCTCCAAGAGACCCAGTACTTC.